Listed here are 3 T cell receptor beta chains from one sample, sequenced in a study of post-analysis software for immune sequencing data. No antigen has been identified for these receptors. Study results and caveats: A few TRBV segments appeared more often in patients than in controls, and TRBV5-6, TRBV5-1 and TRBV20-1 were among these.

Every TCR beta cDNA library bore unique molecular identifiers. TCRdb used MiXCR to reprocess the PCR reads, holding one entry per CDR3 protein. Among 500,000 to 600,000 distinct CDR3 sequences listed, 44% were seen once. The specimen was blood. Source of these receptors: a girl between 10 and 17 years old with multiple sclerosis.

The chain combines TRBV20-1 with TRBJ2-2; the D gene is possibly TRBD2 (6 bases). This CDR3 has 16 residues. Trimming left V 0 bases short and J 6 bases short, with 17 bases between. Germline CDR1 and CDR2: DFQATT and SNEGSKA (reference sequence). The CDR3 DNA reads TGCAGTGCTAGAGATCTGGAGGGGCCGAGCGCCGGGGAGCTGTTTTTT. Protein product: CSARDLEGPSAGELFF.

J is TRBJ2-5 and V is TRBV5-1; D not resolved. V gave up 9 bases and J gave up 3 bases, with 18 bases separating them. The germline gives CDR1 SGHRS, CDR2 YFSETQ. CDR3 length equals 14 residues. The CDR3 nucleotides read TGCGCCACGGCGGATTCTTCGAGAAAAGAGACCCAGTACTTC. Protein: CATADSSRKETQYF.

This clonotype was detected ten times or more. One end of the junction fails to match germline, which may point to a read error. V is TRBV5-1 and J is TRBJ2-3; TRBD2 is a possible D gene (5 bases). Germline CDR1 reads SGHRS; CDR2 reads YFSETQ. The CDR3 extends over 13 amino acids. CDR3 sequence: CASSPGGTDTQYF. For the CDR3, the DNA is TGTGCTAGCAGCCCGGGCGGGACAGATACGCAGTATTTT.